This TCR beta chain stems from a study of post-analysis software for immune sequencing data. At the level of the study: The patients showed relapsing-remitting, secondary progressive and progressive-relapsing multiple sclerosis courses. Study observations and caveats: Same-batch samples co-clustered strongly by F measure. Significantly lower normalized Chao1 diversity was found in patients with multiple sclerosis relative to controls. When patients were compared with controls, 4 or 5 TRBV segments were more frequent, TRBV5-6, TRBV5-1 and TRBV20-1 among them.

cDNA libraries of TCR beta carried unique molecular identifiers. With about 0.9 to 11 million T cells as the source, some 510,000 cDNA molecules resulted. TCRdb re-called the PCR reads through MiXCR, storing one row per CDR3 protein. Of fewer than 600,000 distinct CDR3 sequences listed, roughly 45% are singletons. CDR1 is DFQATT and CDR2 is SNEGSKA in the germline V gene (reference sequence). J was trimmed by 3 bases and V by 4 bases; bases with no gene match: 7. CDR3 length: 15 amino acids. This clonotype appeared a few times. Antigen specificity is unknown. Input material: blood. The receptor comes from a girl between 5 and 17 years old with multiple sclerosis. The rearrangement uses TRBV20-1 and TRBJ2-3; the match to TRBD2 covers 10 bases. CDR3: CSAKSGLAETDTQYF. The CDR3 region has the DNA TGCAGTGCTAAGTCCGGACTAGCGGAAACAGATACGCAGTATTTT.